This T cell receptor (beta chain) was captured by sequencing in a study of blood T cells in healthy people across ages. The study, taken as a whole, reports: Long-lived and aged donors differed, with more naive CD4+ cells and higher diversity in the long-lived. No one knew whether donors had CMV, which possibly confounded expanded clonotype changes.

A J-beta primer mix and a sample-barcoded 5' primer were used in a second PCR of roughly 7 to 12 cycles. Each CDR3 protein is one row after TCRdb ran MiXCR on the 5' RACE reads. The data hold around 1,900,000 distinct CDR3 sequences, with around 42% observed a single time. This CDR3 contains 15 residues. Germline CDR1 MNHEY, CDR2 SVGAGI. V was clipped by 6 bases and J by 3 bases, with 18 bases between them. This clonotype was found a few times. Its antigen is not known. Every sample had a minimum of 6.5 million PBMCs isolated. The TCR was taken from a human donor in good health. Sequencing used blood. This chain joins TRBV6-5 and TRBJ2-7; no clear D gene. The CDR3 is CASSHPAMGIYEQYF. CDR3 sequence (DNA): TGTGCCAGCAGCCACCCGGCCATGGGGATCTACGAGCAGTACTTC.